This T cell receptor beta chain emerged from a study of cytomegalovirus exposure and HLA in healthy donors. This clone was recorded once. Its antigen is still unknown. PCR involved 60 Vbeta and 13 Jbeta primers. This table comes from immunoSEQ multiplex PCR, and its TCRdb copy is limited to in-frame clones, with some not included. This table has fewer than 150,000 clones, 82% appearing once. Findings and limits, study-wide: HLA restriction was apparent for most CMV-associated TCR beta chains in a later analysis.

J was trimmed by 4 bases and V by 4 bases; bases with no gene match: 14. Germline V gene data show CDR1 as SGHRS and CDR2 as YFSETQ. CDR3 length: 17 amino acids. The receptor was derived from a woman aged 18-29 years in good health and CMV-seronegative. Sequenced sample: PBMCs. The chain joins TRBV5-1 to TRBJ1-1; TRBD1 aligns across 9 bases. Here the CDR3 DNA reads TGCGCCAGCAGCGATGGACAGGGGTCCCTTTGGGGCACTGAAGCTTTCTTT. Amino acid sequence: CASSDGQGSLWGTEAFF.